Described below is a single T cell receptor beta chain sequence and its context. The antigen is not known. These data originate in a study of cytomegalovirus exposure and HLA in healthy donors. Study as a whole: Prior work identified around 110 million unique TCR beta sequences in around 170 million T cells.

PCR involved 60 Vbeta and 13 Jbeta primers. The protocol was immunoSEQ multiplex PCR, while the TCRdb copy is restricted to in-frame clones and leaves out a portion. The sample includes about 160,000 clones, roughly 71% of them seen just once. Per the germline V gene, CDR1 is SQVTM and CDR2 is ANQGSEA. The CDR3 runs to 15 residues. V was clipped by 0 bases and J by 2 bases, with 13 bases between them. General study results and limits: Upon later analysis, TCR association rates were observed to vary by HLA locus, being highest for DRB1 and lowest for HLA-C.

Sequences were obtained from PBMCs. This TCR was recovered from a male donor in good health and CMV-seropositive. The chain carries TRBV29-1 and TRBJ1-2; no clear D gene. The CDR3 spells CSVEDVQFPNYGYTF. CDR3 DNA: TGCAGCGTTGAAGATGTACAGTTTCCCAACTATGGCTACACCTTC.